This T cell receptor beta chain stems from a study of T cells after posttransplantation cyclophosphamide. This table comes from immunoSEQ multiplex PCR, and its TCRdb copy is limited to in-frame clones, with some not included. Here the sample spans 47,000 or so clones, approximately 90% being singletons. This CDR3 region has 16 residues. With 1 base removed from V and 1 base from J, the gap between germline ends came to 12 bases. The germline V gene has CDR1 LGHNA and CDR2 YNFKEQ. This chain joins TRBV4-2 and TRBJ2-3, with a tentative D call TRBD1 (5 bases). Sequencing input: PBMCs. This receptor was obtained from a woman in her forties or fifties in good health and a related stem cell transplant donor. In DNA form, the CDR3 reads TGTGCCAGCAGCCAAGGGGGCCAGCCTGGCACAGATACGCAGTATTTT. As protein: CASSQGGQPGTDTQYF.